This T cell receptor beta chain was sequenced during a study of OX40 agonist ivuxolimab in advanced cancers. Profiling relied on immunoSEQ multiplex PCR, and the TCRdb table lists in-frame clones only, not all of them. The sample has about 54,000 clones, roughly nine tenths seen once. The CDR3 contains 13 residues. Deletions cut 6 bases from V and 4 bases from J, with 16 bases between. Per the germline V gene, CDR1 is SQVTM and CDR2 is ANQGSEA. The clonotype comes from an adult with an advanced solid tumor such as melanoma, head and neck, liver or kidney cancer. J is TRBJ2-7 and V is TRBV29-1; no definite D call. Here the sequenced sample was CD4+ or CD8+ T cells sorted from blood, taken in a trial of the OX40 agonist ivuxolimab. The CDR3 DNA reads as TGCAGCGTCCGTGGTCCGGGCCGTTACGAGCAGTACTTC. This codes for CSVRGPGRYEQYF.